These T cell receptor beta chains were read from a single sample in a study of control samples from healthy donors and cancer patients. Repertoires were generated with immunoSEQ multiplex PCR, while TCRdb's copy carries only in-frame clones and drops some. The sample lists roughly 86,000 clones; about 92% were seen once. The sequenced material came from blood. Receptors were obtained from a woman in her 30s in good health. The CDR3 runs from the conserved cysteine through the conserved F or W. A D gene is named only where the DNA matches it firmly. Size tells how often a clone was seen (once, few, many) or the class of an expanded clone, and some rows leave it out.

j_call: TRBJ1-1
v_call: TRBV5-4
cdr3_length: 14
d_call: TRBD1
clone_size: -
cdr3_nt: TGTGCCAGCAGCTTGCGGGACAGGGACACTGAAGCTTTCTTT
cdr3_aa: CASSLRDRDTEAFF

j_call: TRBJ2-2
v_call: TRBV7-9
cdr3_length: 14
d_call: -
clone_size: -
cdr3_nt: TGTGCCAGCAGCTTCACTAGCCCAGCCGGGGAGCTGTTTTTT
cdr3_aa: CASSFTSPAGELFF

j_call: TRBJ1-1
v_call: TRBV30
cdr3_length: 12
d_call: -
clone_size: -
cdr3_nt: TGTGCCTGGAGTCCAGGGAACACTGAAGCTTTCTTT
cdr3_aa: CAWSPGNTEAFF

j_call: TRBJ1-2
v_call: TRBV6-5
cdr3_length: 14
d_call: TRBD1
clone_size: -
cdr3_nt: TGTGCCAGCAGTTACTCATTCAGGGGGGGTGGCTACACCTTC
cdr3_aa: CASSYSFRGGGYTF

j_call: TRBJ2-7
v_call: TRBV6-5
cdr3_length: 14
d_call: TRBD1
clone_size: -
cdr3_nt: TGTGCCAGCAGAGGCCGGGACAGAGCCTACGAGCAGTACTTC
cdr3_aa: CASRGRDRAYEQYF

j_call: TRBJ1-1
v_call: TRBV24-1
cdr3_length: 15
d_call: TRBD1
clone_size: -
cdr3_nt: TGTGCCACCAGTGAACCACAGGGGGCGCACACTGAAGCTTTCTTT
cdr3_aa: CATSEPQGAHTEAFF

j_call: TRBJ1-3
v_call: TRBV28
cdr3_length: 13
d_call: -
clone_size: -
cdr3_nt: TGTGCCAGCAGTTTATTCATTGGAAACACCATATATTTT
cdr3_aa: CASSLFIGNTIYF

j_call: TRBJ1-1
v_call: TRBV6-5
cdr3_length: 13
d_call: TRBD1
clone_size: once
cdr3_nt: TGTGCCAGCAGTCACGGACAGGGCAGTGAAGCTTTCTTT
cdr3_aa: CASSHGQGSEAFF

j_call: TRBJ1-5
v_call: TRBV27
cdr3_length: 13
d_call: -
clone_size: once
cdr3_nt: TGTGCCAGCAGTTCAGCCCGCAATCAGCCCCAGCATTTT
cdr3_aa: CASSSARNQPQHF

j_call: TRBJ2-5
v_call: TRBV19
cdr3_length: 14
d_call: -
clone_size: -
cdr3_nt: TGTGCCAGTAGTTACGCGGGGCGGCAAGAGACCCAGTACTTC
cdr3_aa: CASSYAGRQETQYF

j_call: TRBJ1-2
v_call: TRBV6-5
cdr3_length: 13
d_call: -
clone_size: -
cdr3_nt: TGTGCCAGCTCGCAGTTCCTATCCTCGGGGTACACCTTC
cdr3_aa: CASSQFLSSGYTF

j_call: TRBJ2-1
v_call: TRBV7-2
cdr3_length: 13
d_call: -
clone_size: -
cdr3_nt: TGTGCCAGCAGCTCATCGTTGTACAATGAGCAGTTCTTC
cdr3_aa: CASSSSLYNEQFF

j_call: TRBJ1-1
v_call: TRBV5-1
cdr3_length: 15
d_call: TRBD1
clone_size: -
cdr3_nt: TGCGCCAGCAGCGGTGGACAGGGGAAGAACACTGAAGCTTTCTTT
cdr3_aa: CASSGGQGKNTEAFF

j_call: TRBJ1-1
v_call: TRBV5-6
cdr3_length: 16
d_call: -
clone_size: once
cdr3_nt: TGTGCCAGCAGCTTGGCCTCTGGCGGGAGGAGAGCTGAAGCTTTCTTT
cdr3_aa: CASSLASGGRRAEAFF

j_call: TRBJ2-1
v_call: TRBV29-1
cdr3_length: 13
d_call: -
clone_size: -
cdr3_nt: TGCAGCGTTGCGGAGTCACCCTACAATGAGCAGTTCTTC
cdr3_aa: CSVAESPYNEQFF

j_call: TRBJ1-3
v_call: TRBV25-1
cdr3_length: 13
d_call: -
clone_size: -
cdr3_nt: TGTGCCAGCAAATCCCAGGCCGGAAACACCATATATTTT
cdr3_aa: CASKSQAGNTIYF

j_call: TRBJ1-2
v_call: TRBV5-4
cdr3_length: 14
d_call: TRBD1
clone_size: -
cdr3_nt: TGTGCCAGCAGCCCGGACAGGGGTTTTTATGGCTACACCTTC
cdr3_aa: CASSPDRGFYGYTF

j_call: TRBJ2-3
v_call: TRBV6-4
cdr3_length: 15
d_call: -
clone_size: -
cdr3_nt: TGTGCCAGCAGTGACTCTCCTCTAGGGACAGATACGCAGTATTTT
cdr3_aa: CASSDSPLGTDTQYF

j_call: TRBJ1-2
v_call: TRBV5-1
cdr3_length: 15
d_call: -
clone_size: -
cdr3_nt: TGCGCCAGCAGCGGGGAGGGGCCTCTCCACTATGGCTACACCTTC
cdr3_aa: CASSGEGPLHYGYTF

j_call: TRBJ2-1
v_call: TRBV6-1
cdr3_length: 15
d_call: TRBD2
clone_size: -
cdr3_nt: TGTGCCAGCAGTGAACTAGCGGGCTCCTACAATGAGCAGTTCTTC
cdr3_aa: CASSELAGSYNEQFF

j_call: TRBJ2-1
v_call: TRBV5-1
cdr3_length: 15
d_call: TRBD2
clone_size: -
cdr3_nt: TGCGCCAGCAGCACCGAGCGGGAGCCATACAATGAGCAGTTCTTC
cdr3_aa: CASSTEREPYNEQFF

j_call: TRBJ2-5
v_call: TRBV5-6
cdr3_length: 17
d_call: -
clone_size: -
cdr3_nt: TGTGCCAGCAGCTTGTCTTGGAGTACGGATGGTCGAGAGACCCAGTACTTC
cdr3_aa: CASSLSWSTDGRETQYF

j_call: TRBJ1-1
v_call: TRBV5-8
cdr3_length: 13
d_call: -
clone_size: -
cdr3_nt: TGTGCCAGCAGCTTGCTGAAGAACACTGAAGCTTTCTTT
cdr3_aa: CASSLLKNTEAFF

j_call: TRBJ1-6
v_call: TRBV5-1
cdr3_length: 14
d_call: -
clone_size: -
cdr3_nt: TGCGCCAGCAGTCGTCAGGGTAATAATTCACCCCTCCACTTT
cdr3_aa: CASSRQGNNSPLHF

j_call: TRBJ2-5
v_call: TRBV27
cdr3_length: 15
d_call: -
clone_size: -
cdr3_nt: TGTGCCAGCAAACAAGCCGGGGCAGAACCTGAGACCCAGTACTTC
cdr3_aa: CASKQAGAEPETQYF

j_call: TRBJ1-2
v_call: TRBV11-2
cdr3_length: 14
d_call: -
clone_size: few
cdr3_nt: TGTGCCAGCAGCTTAGCTAGCCTCAACTATGGCTACACCTTC
cdr3_aa: CASSLASLNYGYTF

j_call: TRBJ2-2
v_call: TRBV29-1
cdr3_length: 12
d_call: -
clone_size: -
cdr3_nt: TGCAGCAAACGAGAGGGCACCGGGGAGCTGTTTTTT
cdr3_aa: CSKREGTGELFF

j_call: TRBJ2-3
v_call: TRBV11-3
cdr3_length: 15
d_call: TRBD1
clone_size: -
cdr3_nt: TGTGCCAGCAGCGCCGGACAGGGGCCCACAGATACGCAGTATTTT
cdr3_aa: CASSAGQGPTDTQYF

j_call: TRBJ1-1
v_call: TRBV2
cdr3_length: 15
d_call: TRBD1
clone_size: -
cdr3_nt: TGTGCCAGCAGTGAATTAGGACAGGAAGACACTGAAGCTTTCTTT
cdr3_aa: CASSELGQEDTEAFF

j_call: TRBJ2-1
v_call: TRBV9
cdr3_length: 18
d_call: -
clone_size: -
cdr3_nt: TGTGCCAGCAGCGTGGGGACAGTTAGCGGGATAACTTACAATGAGCAGTTCTTC
cdr3_aa: CASSVGTVSGITYNEQFF

j_call: TRBJ1-2
v_call: TRBV6-1
cdr3_length: 11
d_call: -
clone_size: -
cdr3_nt: TGTGCCAGCAGTGAACAACCTCCGGTGATCTTC
cdr3_aa: CASSEQPPVIF

j_call: TRBJ1-1
v_call: TRBV5-1
cdr3_length: 15
d_call: -
clone_size: once
cdr3_nt: TGCGCCAGCAGCTTGGCTCGGGTTGGGAACACTGAAGCTTTCTTT
cdr3_aa: CASSLARVGNTEAFF

j_call: TRBJ1-5
v_call: TRBV19
cdr3_length: 15
d_call: TRBD1
clone_size: -
cdr3_nt: TGTGCCAGTAGTATAGGCAGGGGGCTTGGTCAGCCCCAGCATTTT
cdr3_aa: CASSIGRGLGQPQHF

j_call: TRBJ1-4
v_call: TRBV10-2
cdr3_length: 12
d_call: -
clone_size: -
cdr3_nt: TGCGCCAGCAGTGTCACTAATGAAAAACTGTTTTTT
cdr3_aa: CASSVTNEKLFF

j_call: TRBJ1-6
v_call: TRBV29-1
cdr3_length: 13
d_call: -
clone_size: -
cdr3_nt: TGCAGCGTGGGGGACGGTAATAATTCACCCCTCCACTTT
cdr3_aa: CSVGDGNNSPLHF

j_call: TRBJ2-2
v_call: TRBV21-1
cdr3_length: 17
d_call: -
clone_size: -
cdr3_nt: TGTGCCAGCAGCAAGTCGGTTTCTACCACGAACACCGGGGAGCTGTTTTTT
cdr3_aa: CASSKSVSTTNTGELFF

j_call: TRBJ2-5
v_call: TRBV11-2
cdr3_length: 16
d_call: TRBD2
clone_size: -
cdr3_nt: TGTGCCAGCAGCCAACCCCTAGCGGGGCCTCGGGAGACCCAGTACTTC
cdr3_aa: CASSQPLAGPRETQYF